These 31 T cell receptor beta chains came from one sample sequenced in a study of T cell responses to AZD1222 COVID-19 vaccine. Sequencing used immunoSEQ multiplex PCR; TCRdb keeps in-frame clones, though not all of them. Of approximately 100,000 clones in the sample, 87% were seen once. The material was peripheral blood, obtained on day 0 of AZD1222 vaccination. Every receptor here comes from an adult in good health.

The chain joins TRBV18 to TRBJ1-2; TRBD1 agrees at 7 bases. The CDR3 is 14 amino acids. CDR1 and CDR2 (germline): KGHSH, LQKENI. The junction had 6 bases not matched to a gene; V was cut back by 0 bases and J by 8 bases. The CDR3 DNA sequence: TGTGCCAGCTCACCACCCGAGGGGGCGCAAGGCTACACCTTC. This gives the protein CASSPPEGAQGYTF.

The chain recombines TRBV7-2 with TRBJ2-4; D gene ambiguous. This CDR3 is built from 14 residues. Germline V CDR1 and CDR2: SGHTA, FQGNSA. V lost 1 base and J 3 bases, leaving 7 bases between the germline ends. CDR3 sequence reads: CASSLGDLKNIQYF. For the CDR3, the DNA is TGTGCCAGCAGCTTAGGAGACCTCAAAAACATTCAGTACTTC.

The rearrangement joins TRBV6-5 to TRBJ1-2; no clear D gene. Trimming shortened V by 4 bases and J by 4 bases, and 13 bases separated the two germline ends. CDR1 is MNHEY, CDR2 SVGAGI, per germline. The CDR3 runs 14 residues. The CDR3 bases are TGTGCCAGCAGTTCGGGAAGCCTTTCCTATGGCTACACCTTC. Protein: CASSSGSLSYGYTF.

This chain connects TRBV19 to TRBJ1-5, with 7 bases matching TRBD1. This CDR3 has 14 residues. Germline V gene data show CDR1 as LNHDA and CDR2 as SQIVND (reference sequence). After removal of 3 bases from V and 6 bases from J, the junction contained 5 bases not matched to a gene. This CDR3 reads CASSMVRGIQPQHF. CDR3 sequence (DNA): TGTGCCAGTAGTATGGTCAGGGGGATTCAGCCCCAGCATTTT.

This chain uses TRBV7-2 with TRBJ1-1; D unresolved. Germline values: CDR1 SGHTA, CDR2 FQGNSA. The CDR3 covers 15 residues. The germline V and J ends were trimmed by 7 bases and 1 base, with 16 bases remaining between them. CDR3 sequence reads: CASTLAGLPNTEAFF. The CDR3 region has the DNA TGTGCCAGCACCCTAGCGGGCCTCCCGAACACTGAAGCTTTCTTT.

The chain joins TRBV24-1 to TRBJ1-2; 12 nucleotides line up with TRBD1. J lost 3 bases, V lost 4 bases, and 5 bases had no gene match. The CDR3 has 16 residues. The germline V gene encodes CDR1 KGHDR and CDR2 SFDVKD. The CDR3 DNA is TGTGCCACCAGTGAATCCGGGACAGGGGGCTACTATGGCTACACCTTC. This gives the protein CATSESGTGGYYGYTF.

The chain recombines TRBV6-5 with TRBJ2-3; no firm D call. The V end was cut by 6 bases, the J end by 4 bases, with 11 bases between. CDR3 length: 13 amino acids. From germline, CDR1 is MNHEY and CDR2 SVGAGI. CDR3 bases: TGTGCCAGCAGCCCAACATTCGCAGATACGCAGTATTTT. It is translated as CASSPTFADTQYF.

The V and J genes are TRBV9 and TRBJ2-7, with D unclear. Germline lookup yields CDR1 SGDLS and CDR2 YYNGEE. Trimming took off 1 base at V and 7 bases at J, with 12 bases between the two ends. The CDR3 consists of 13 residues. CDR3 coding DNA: TGTGCCAGCAGCGTACAGCCCCTAGGAGAGCAGTACTTC. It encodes CASSVQPLGEQYF.

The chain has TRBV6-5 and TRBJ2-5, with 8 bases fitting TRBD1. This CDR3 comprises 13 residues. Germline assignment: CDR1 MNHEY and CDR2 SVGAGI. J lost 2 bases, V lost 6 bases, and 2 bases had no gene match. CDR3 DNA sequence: TGTGCCAGCAGATACAGGGGGCAAGAGACCCAGTACTTC. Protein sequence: CASRYRGQETQYF.

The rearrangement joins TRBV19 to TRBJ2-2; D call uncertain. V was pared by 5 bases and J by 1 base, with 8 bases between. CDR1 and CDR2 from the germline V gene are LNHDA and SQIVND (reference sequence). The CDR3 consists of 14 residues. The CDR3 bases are TGTGCCAGTAGTCCCCGACAGAACACCGGGGAGCTGTTTTTT. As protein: CASSPRQNTGELFF.

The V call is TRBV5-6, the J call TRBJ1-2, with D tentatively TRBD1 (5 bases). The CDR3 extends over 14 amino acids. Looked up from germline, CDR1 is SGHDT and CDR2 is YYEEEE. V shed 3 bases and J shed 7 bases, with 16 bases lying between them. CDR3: CASSSGMGEAGYTF. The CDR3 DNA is TGTGCCAGCAGCTCGGGGATGGGGGAAGCTGGCTACACCTTC.

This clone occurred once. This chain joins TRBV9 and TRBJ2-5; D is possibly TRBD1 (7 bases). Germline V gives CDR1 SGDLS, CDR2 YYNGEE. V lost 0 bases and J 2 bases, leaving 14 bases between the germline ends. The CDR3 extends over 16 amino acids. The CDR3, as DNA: TGTGCCAGCAGCGTAGCCGCAGGGGGGAAACAAGAGACCCAGTACTTC. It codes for CASSVAAGGKQETQYF.

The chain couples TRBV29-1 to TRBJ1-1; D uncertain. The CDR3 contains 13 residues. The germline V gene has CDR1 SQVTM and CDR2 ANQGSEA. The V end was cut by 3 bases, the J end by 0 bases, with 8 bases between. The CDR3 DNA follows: TGCAGCGTTGAGGCGGGGATGAACACTGAAGCTTTCTTT. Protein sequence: CSVEAGMNTEAFF. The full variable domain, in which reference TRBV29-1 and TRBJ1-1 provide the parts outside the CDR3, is SAVISQKPSRDICQRGTSLTIQCQVDSQVTMMFWYRQQPGQSLTLIATANQGSEATYESGFVIDKFPISRPNLTFSTLTVSNMSPEDSSIYLCSVEAGMNTEAFFGQGTRLTVV.

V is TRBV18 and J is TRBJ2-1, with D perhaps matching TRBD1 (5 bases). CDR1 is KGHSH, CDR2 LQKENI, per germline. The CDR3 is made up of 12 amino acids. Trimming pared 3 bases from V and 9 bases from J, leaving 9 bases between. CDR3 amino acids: CASSPLQGEQFF. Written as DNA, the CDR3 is TGTGCCAGCTCACCGCTCCAGGGTGAGCAGTTCTTC.

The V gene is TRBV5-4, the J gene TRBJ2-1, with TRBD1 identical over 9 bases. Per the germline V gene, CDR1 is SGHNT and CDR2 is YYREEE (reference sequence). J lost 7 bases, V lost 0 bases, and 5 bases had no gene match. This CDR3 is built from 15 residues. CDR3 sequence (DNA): TGTGCCAGCAGCTTGGACAGGGGGCGCGAGAATGAGCAGTTCTTC. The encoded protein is CASSLDRGRENEQFF.

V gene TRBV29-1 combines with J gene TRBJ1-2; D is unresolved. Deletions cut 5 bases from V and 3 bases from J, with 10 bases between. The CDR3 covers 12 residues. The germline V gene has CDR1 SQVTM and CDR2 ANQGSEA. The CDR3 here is CSVSNPDYGYTF. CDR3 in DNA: TGCAGCGTTTCAAACCCCGACTATGGCTACACCTTC.

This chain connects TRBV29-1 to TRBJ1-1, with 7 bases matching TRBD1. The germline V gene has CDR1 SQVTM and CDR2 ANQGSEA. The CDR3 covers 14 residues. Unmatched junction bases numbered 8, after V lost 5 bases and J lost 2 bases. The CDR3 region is CSVPSGTANTEAFF. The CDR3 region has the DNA TGCAGCGTTCCTTCAGGGACAGCAAACACTGAAGCTTTCTTT.

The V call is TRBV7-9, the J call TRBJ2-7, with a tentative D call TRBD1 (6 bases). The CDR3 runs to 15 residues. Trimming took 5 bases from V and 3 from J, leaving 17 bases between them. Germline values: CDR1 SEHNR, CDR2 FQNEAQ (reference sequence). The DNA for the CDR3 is TGTGCCAGCAGCCGGTTGGGGGCATCGGTCTACGAGCAGTACTTC. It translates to CASSRLGASVYEQYF.

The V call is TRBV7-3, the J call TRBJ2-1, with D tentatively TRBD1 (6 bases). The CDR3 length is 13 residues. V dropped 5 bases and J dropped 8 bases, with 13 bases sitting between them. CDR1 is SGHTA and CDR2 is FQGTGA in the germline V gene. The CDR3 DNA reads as TGTGCCAGCAGCCAGGGGCAGTCGTATGAGCAGTTCTTC. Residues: CASSQGQSYEQFF.

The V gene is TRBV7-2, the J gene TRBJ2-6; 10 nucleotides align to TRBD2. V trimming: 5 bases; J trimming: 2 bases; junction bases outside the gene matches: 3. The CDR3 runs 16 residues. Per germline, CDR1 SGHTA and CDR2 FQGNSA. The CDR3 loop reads CASSPGTSAGANVLTF. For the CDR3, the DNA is TGTGCCAGCAGCCCTGGGACTAGCGCTGGGGCCAACGTCCTGACTTTC. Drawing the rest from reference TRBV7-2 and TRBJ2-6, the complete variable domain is GAGVSQSPSNKVTEKGKDVELRCDPISGHTALYWYRQSLGQGLEFLIYFQGNSAPDKSGLPSDRFSAERTGGSVSTLTIQRTQQEDSAVYLCASSPGTSAGANVLTFGAGSRLTVL.

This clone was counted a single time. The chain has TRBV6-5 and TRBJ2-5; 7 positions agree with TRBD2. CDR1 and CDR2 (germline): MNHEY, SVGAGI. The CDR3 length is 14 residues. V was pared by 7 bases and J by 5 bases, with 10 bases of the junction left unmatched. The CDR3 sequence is CASKGGGSGETQYF. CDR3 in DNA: TGTGCCAGCAAGGGAGGCGGGAGCGGCGAGACCCAGTACTTC.

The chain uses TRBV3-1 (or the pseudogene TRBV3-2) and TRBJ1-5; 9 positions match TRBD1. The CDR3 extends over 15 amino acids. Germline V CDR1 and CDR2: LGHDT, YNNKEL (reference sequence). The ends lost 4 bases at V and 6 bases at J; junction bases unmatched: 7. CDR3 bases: TGTGCCAGCAGCCCTACAGGGGGCATGGGTCAGCCCCAGCATTTT. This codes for CASSPTGGMGQPQHF.

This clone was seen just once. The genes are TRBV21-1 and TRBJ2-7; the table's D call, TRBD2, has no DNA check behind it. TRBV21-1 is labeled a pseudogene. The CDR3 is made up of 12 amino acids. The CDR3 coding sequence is TGTGCCAGCCGGGGGACCCCCTACGAGCAGTACTTC. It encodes CASRGTPYEQYF.

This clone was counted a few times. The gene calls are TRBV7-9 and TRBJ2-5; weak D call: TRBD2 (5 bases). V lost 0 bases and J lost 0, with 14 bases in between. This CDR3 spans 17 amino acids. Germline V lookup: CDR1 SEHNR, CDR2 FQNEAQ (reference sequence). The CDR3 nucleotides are TGTGCCAGCAGCTTAGCTGGTGAGGGTCCAAACCAAGAGACCCAGTACTTC. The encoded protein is CASSLAGEGPNQETQYF.

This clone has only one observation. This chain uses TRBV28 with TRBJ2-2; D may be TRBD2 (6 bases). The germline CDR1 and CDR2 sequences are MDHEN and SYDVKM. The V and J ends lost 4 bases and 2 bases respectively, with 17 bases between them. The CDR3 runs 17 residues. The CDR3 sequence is CASSSLAGSSNTGELFF. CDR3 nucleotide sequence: TGTGCCAGCAGTTCCTTAGCCGGGAGTTCTAACACCGGGGAGCTGTTTTTT.

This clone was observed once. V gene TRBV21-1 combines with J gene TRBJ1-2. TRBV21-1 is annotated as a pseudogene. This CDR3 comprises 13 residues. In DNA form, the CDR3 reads TGTGCCAGCAGCATCCTCCCGGGCCGAGGCTACACCTTC. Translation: CASSILPGRGYTF.

The CDR3 reads CASSLYPSAGAAYGYTF. DNA of the CDR3: TGTGCCAGCAGCTTATACCCTTCGGCAGGAGCAGCCTATGGCTACACCTTC. V usage is TRBV7-9 and J usage is TRBJ1-2; D remains ambiguous. Germline assignment: CDR1 SEHNR and CDR2 FQNEAQ (reference sequence). This CDR3 comprises 17 residues. V was cut by 2 bases and J by 4 bases, with 20 bases left in between.

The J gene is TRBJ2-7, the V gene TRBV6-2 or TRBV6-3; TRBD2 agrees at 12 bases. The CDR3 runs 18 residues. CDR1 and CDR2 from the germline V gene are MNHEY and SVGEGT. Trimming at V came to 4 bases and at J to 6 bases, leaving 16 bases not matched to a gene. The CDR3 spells CASSSKGLAGPFRREQYF. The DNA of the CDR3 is TGTGCCAGCAGTTCAAAAGGACTAGCGGGACCATTTCGTCGCGAGCAGTACTTC.

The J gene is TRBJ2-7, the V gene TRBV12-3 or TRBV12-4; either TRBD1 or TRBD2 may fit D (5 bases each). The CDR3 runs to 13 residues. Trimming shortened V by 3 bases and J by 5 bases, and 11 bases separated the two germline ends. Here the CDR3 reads CASSFRGADEQYF. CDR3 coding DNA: TGTGCCAGCAGTTTTCGGGGCGCGGACGAGCAGTACTTC.

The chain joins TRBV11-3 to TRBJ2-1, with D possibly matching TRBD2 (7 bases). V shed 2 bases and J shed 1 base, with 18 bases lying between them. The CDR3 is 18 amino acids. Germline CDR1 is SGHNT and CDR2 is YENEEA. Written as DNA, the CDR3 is TGTGCCAGCAGCTTATCGGTTTTAGGGGGAGGGTCCTACAATGAGCAGTTCTTC. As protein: CASSLSVLGGGSYNEQFF.

Written as DNA, the CDR3 is TGTGCCAGCAGGGGCGGGATGGTCTACGAGCAGTACTTC. This encodes CASRGGMVYEQYF. This chain joins TRBV2 and TRBJ2-7; weak D call: TRBD2 (6 bases). Looked up from germline, CDR1 is SNHLY and CDR2 is FYNNEI. This CDR3 region has 13 residues. Trimming removed 6 bases at V and 3 bases at J, with 12 bases between.